This paragraph covers one T cell receptor beta chain sequence. Its antigen is unknown. The same CDR3 also results from other DNA sequences found in this sample. All the patients suffered relapse after autologous stem cell transplantation, and brentuximab vedotin exposure differed. The sample is drawn from a study of PD-1 blockade in classical Hodgkin lymphoma. Regarding the study as a whole: Partial responders and progressors had significantly lower baseline TCR diversity. There was a significant rise in CD4+ TCR diversity by C4D1, with no such rise for CD8+.

Assay used: immunoSEQ multiplex PCR; TCRdb lists only in-frame clones, some missing. The data show about 14,000 clones, around 84% seen once. The sequencing here drew on peripheral blood mononuclear cells (PBMCs), taken at baseline. The sequence came from a human donor with classical Hodgkin lymphoma.

The CDR3 coding sequence is TGCGCCAGCAGCTTGACGGCTCAAGAGACCCAGTACTTC. This translates into CASSLTAQETQYF. The genes are TRBV5-1 and TRBJ2-5, with D unclear. Germline loops: CDR1 SGHRS, CDR2 YFSETQ. The CDR3 extends over 13 amino acids. V was cut by 1 base and J by 2 bases, with 6 bases left in between.